This TCR beta chain was recorded in a study of CD8+ T cells in alopecia areata. Sequencing used cDNA as its template, made by extracting RNA and reverse transcribing it. Clones were read by immunoSEQ multiplex PCR, and TCRdb kept only the in-frame ones, dropping some. The sample shows roughly 150,000 clones, around half of them seen only once. Unmatched junction bases numbered 8, after V lost 5 bases and J lost 4 bases. CDR1 is SQVTM and CDR2 is ANQGSEA in the germline V gene. The CDR3 runs to 14 residues. The table lists this clone with a few counts. The TCR sequence derives from a human donor with alopecia areata. The chain recombines TRBV29-1 with TRBJ1-1; 9 bases align to TRBD1. The sample was CD8+ T cells sorted from blood, taken at week 0. The CDR3 here is CSVLGTGSSTEAFF. The CDR3 region has the DNA TGCAGCGTTCTAGGGACAGGGTCGAGCACTGAAGCTTTCTTT.